This TCR beta chain was sequenced for a study of tumor-infiltrating lymphocytes in primary liver carcinoma. Priming with a constant-region primer yielded TCR beta cDNA from about 480 ng total RNA. Construction of TCR beta libraries relied on three successive nested multiplex PCR rounds employing slightly modified ARM-PCR. TCRdb reprocessed the multiplex PCR reads via MiXCR and lists one record per CDR3 protein. The sample lists around 80,000 distinct CDR3 sequences, approximately 70% occurring once. Scientists recovered RNA and DNA together from approximately 20-30 mg of unsorted bulk tissue. Sequencing was performed on liver tumor tissue from sampling region 1. Indicated subset: tumor region T1, superior pole. This receptor was identified in a man in his forties or fifties with primary liver carcinoma and hepatitis B virus infection.

CDR3 amino acids: CASCWGRGLGANVLTF. The CDR3 DNA reads as TGTGCCAGCTGTTGGGGACGGGGGCTTGGGGCCAACGTCCTGACTTTC. The genes are TRBV28 and TRBJ2-6, with D possibly being TRBD1 or TRBD2 (6 bases each). The CDR3 extends over 16 amino acids. Germline CDR1 MDHEN, CDR2 SYDVKM. V was cut by 8 bases and J by 3 bases, with 17 bases left in between.